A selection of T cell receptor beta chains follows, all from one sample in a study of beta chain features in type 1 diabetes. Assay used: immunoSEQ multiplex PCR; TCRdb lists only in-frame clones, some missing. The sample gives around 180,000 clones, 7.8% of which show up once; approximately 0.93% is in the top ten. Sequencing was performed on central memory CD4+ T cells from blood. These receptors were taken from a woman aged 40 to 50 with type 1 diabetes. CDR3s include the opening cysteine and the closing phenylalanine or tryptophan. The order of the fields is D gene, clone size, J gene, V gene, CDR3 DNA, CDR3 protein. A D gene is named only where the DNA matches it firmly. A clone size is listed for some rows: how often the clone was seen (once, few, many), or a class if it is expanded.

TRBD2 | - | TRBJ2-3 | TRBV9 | TGTGCCAGCAGCGGCGGGGGTGGAGCGGGGGGCACAGATACGCAGTATTTT | CASSGGGGAGGTDTQYF
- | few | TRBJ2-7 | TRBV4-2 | TGTGCCAGCAGCCAAGAAGGGGCAGGGGCGAGCCGCTCCTACGAGCAGTACTTC | CASSQEGAGASRSYEQYF
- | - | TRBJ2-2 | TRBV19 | TGTGCCAGTAGTATTCCCCGACAGGCCGGGAACACCGGGGAGCTGTTTTTT | CASSIPRQAGNTGELFF
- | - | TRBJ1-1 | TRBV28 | TGTGCCAGCAGCATTTCCTCCGGGGGGTATACTGAAGCTTTCTTT | CASSISSGGYTEAFF
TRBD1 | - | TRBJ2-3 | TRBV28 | TGTGCCAGCGCAGGGGGCGAGGGCACAGATACGCAGTATTTT | CASAGGEGTDTQYF
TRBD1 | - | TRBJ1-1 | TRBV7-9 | TGTGCCAGCAGCCCGATGGGACAGGACACTGAAGCTTTCTTT | CASSPMGQDTEAFF
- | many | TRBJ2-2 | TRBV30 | TGTGCCTGGAGGGCAGACGGGGAGCTGTTTTTT | CAWRADGELFF
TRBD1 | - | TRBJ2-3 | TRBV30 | TGTGCCTGGAGTAACATGGGACAGGACACAGATACGCAGTATTTT | CAWSNMGQDTDTQYF
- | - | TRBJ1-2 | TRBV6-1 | TGTGCCAGCAGTGCTCTTAATTCGGGTACCGGCTACACCTTC | CASSALNSGTGYTF
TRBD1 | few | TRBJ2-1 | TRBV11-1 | TGTGCCAGCAGCTTATACGGGACAGGGGGATTGGGTGAGCAGTTCTTC | CASSLYGTGGLGEQFF
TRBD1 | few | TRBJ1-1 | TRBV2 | TGTGCCAGCAGCAGGTTGGCAGGGGGAAAGGGGACTGAAGCTTTCTTT | CASSRLAGGKGTEAFF
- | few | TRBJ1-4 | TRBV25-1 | TGTGCCAGCAGTGACTCAGGGTCGCGATCCTTTAATGAAAAACTGTTTTTT | CASSDSGSRSFNEKLFF
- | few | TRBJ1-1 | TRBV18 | TGTGCCAGCTCACCAACCCGGGACACTGAAGCTTTCTTT | CASSPTRDTEAFF
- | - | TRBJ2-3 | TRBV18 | TGTGCCAGCTCACCGTCCACAGGGAGCACAGATACGCAGTATTTT | CASSPSTGSTDTQYF
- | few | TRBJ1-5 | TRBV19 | TGTGCCAGTAGTATCGGGGGACTATTACCACAGCCCCAGCATTTT | CASSIGGLLPQPQHF
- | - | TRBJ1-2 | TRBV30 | TGTGCCTGGACCAGGGGCCTCTATGGCTACACCTTC | CAWTRGLYGYTF
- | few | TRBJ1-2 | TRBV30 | TGTGCCTGGAACCCCGCCCAGGGGTATGGCTACACCTTC | CAWNPAQGYGYTF
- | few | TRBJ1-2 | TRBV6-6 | TGTGCCAGCAGGAATGGGGGGGAAAGCTATGGCTACACCTTC | CASRNGGESYGYTF
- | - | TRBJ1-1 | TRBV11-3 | TGTGCCAGCAGCTTCCCTGTGAAGCTTACTGAAGCTTTCTTT | CASSFPVKLTEAFF
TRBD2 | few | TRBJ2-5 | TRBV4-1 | TGCGCCAGCAGCCAAGGGGTAGCGGGAGGTTTCTCACAAGAGACCCAGTACTTC | CASSQGVAGGFSQETQYF
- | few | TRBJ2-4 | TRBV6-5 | TGTGCCACCCGTGACAGCATAGCCAAAAACATTCAGTACTTC | CATRDSIAKNIQYF
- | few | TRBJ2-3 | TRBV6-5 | TGTGCCAGCAGTTACTCGGGGCCTAATCGGGATACGCAGTATTTT | CASSYSGPNRDTQYF
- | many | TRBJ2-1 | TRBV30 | TGTGCCTGGAGTGACAGGGCTGAGCAGTTCTTC | CAWSDRAEQFF
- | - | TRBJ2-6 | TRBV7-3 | TGTGCCAGCAGCTTAAGACCACCGAGGGGGGGGGCCAACGTCCTGACTTTC | CASSLRPPRGGANVLTF
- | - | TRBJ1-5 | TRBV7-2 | TGTGCCAGCAGCCTTGGACAGATAAATCAGCCCCAGCATTTT | CASSLGQINQPQHF
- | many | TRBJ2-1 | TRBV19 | TGTGCCAGTAGTATATCAGGCTATGAGCAGTTCTTC | CASSISGYEQFF
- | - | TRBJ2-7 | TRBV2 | TGTGCCAGCACCTACACGGGTTACGAGCAGTACTTC | CASTYTGYEQYF
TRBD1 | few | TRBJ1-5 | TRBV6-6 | TGTGCCAGCAGGGAGACAGGGAGTGGGAATCAGCCCCAGCATTTT | CASRETGSGNQPQHF
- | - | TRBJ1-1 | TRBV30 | TGTGCCTGGAATCCCGGTAGGAGTGAAGCTTTCTTT | CAWNPGRSEAFF
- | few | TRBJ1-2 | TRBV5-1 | TGCGCCAGCAGCTCATCGGGACATAACTATGGCTACACCTTC | CASSSSGHNYGYTF
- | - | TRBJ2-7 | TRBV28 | TGTGCCAGCAGTCCCCCAGACAAGACCTACGAGCAGTACTTC | CASSPPDKTYEQYF
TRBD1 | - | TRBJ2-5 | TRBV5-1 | TGCGCCAGCAGCTTGGCCGGACAGGCAAAAGAGACCCAGTACTTC | CASSLAGQAKETQYF
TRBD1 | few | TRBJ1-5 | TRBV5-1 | TGCGCCAGCAGCCCGGGACAGGGTGAGCCCCAGCATTTT | CASSPGQGEPQHF
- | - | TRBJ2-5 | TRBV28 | TGTGCCAGCAGTGTCCGCCGACAGGTCCAAGAGACCCAGTACTTC | CASSVRRQVQETQYF
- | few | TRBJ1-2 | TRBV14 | TGTGCCAGCAGCCCTAGCAGGGGAGAGTATGGCTACACCTTC | CASSPSRGEYGYTF
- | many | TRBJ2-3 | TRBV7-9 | TGTGCCAGCAGCTTAGGTAGAACAGATACGCAGTATTTT | CASSLGRTDTQYF
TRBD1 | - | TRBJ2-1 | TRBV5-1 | TGCGCCAGCAGCTTCGGGGACAGGAACAACAATGAGCAGTTCTTC | CASSFGDRNNNEQFF
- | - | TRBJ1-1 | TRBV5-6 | TGTGCCAGCAGCTTGGGCACCGGGGTTGAAGCTTTCTTT | CASSLGTGVEAFF
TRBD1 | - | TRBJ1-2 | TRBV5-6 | TGTGCCAGCAGCCGGGACAGCTCCAACTATGGCTACACCTTC | CASSRDSSNYGYTF
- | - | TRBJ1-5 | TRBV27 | TGTGCCAGCAGTCCGGCGACAGGTATCTTAGGCAATCAGCCCCAGCATTTT | CASSPATGILGNQPQHF
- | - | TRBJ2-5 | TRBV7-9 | TGTGCCAGCAGCTTAGGCACAGGCTGGGAGACCCAGTACTTC | CASSLGTGWETQYF
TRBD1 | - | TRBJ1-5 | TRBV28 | TGTGCCAGCATACAGGGGGACCGCAGAGAACAGCCCCAGCATTTT | CASIQGDRREQPQHF
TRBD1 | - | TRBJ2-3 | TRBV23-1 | TGCGCCAGCAGTCAACCCCCGGGACAGTTTAGCACAGATACGCAGTATTTT | CASSQPPGQFSTDTQYF